The entry that follows covers one T cell receptor (beta chain) sequence. This clonotype was seen only a few times. This receptor's antigen is unknown. Base-call qualities are not available, and no considerably larger clone is one nucleotide away. The sample belongs to a study of T-cell memory formation after mild COVID-19 (dated by TCRdb to about 2021). Broadly, across the study: TCR sequence clusters from the two donors were largely donor specific. T-cell clones expanding and contracting after mild COVID-19 in a couple of donors were tracked by longitudinal TCRalpha and TCRbeta repertoire sequencing. The cohort comprised two young, previously healthy adult volunteers, one female and one male.

Ficoll-Paque density gradient centrifugation was used to isolate PBMCs. TCRdb lists the instrument as Illumina NovaSeq 6000. TCRalpha and TCRbeta cDNA libraries were built by 5'RACE with constant-segment primers, adding sample barcodes and unique molecular identifiers. Trizol reagent was used to extract RNA from every sample. Library amplification was performed in two PCR steps, and a second sample barcode and Illumina TruSeq adapters were introduced in the second step. The libraries were sequenced on an Illumina NovaSeq using 2 x 150 bp paired-end reads. The authors' pipeline ran thus. Reads were demultiplexed and collapsed into UMI-guided consensus sequences with migec v1.2.7. Using mixcr v2.1.11, the UMI consensuses were aligned to TRA and TRB V and J templates and assembled into clonotypes. Clonotypes were classified as expanded or contracted when called significant by both edgeR and NoisET, with noise models trained on biological replicates. For edgeR calls, the cutoffs were a false discovery rate-adjusted p below 0.01 and a log2 fold-change threshold of 1. As an exploratory analysis of dynamics, max-normalized trajectories of the 1000 most abundant clonotypes were examined by PCA with hierarchical clustering. The CD4 or CD8 phenotype of responding clones was assigned using the separately sequenced CD4+ and CD8+ repertoires. TCRdb reran the public reads through fastp at Q25 and MiXCR, keeping productive beta chains. All rows with the same CDR3 protein become a single entry with the most common DNA and genes. The V and J calls here are based on TCRdb, not the publication. Present in this sample are approximately 500,000 distinct CDR3 sequences, roughly 25% of which were seen just once. The top ten clonotypes cover under 15% of the sample.

The CDR3 has 12 amino acids, counting the end cysteine and phenylalanine. Only the CDR3 DNA is retained, 36 bases long and in frame from the first base. V drops 5 bases and J drops 17 bases, leaving 18 bases in between. The investigation overall reported the following: Some responding clones were detected in pre-infection memory, suggesting pre-existing cross-reactive memory T cells joined the SARS-CoV-2 response. Balanced CD4/CD8 phenotypes were observed for clones contracting from day 15 to 85, whereas a bias towards CD4+ was observed for a second wave of clones expanding from day 15 to 37. The study included only a couple of mild cases, and larger cohorts that include severe cases with pre-infection samples were judged to be necessary. SARS-CoV-2 specificity was not confirmed for the second-wave clones peaking on day 37. Contracting CD4+ clones turned up mainly in the CM and EM memory subsets, whereas EMRA was where CD8+ clones were enriched.

Recombination connected TRBV12-3 or TRBV12-4 to TRBJ1-4; the D gene is not confidently resolved. The receptor's source is an adult woman who had mild COVID-19 (a few samples of this study predate the infection). The sample titles of this study are shuffled in the database, so cell type and time point are left out; the donor was told from shared clones. Sequencing used PBMCs or a T cell subset sorted from them (not recorded which). CDR3 region: CASSVLDGVIFF. The nucleotide sequence is given as TGTGCCAGCAGTGTCCTTGACGGGGTAATATTTTTT.